The rows below give T cell receptor beta chains drawn from one sample of a study of T cell responses to AZD1222 COVID-19 vaccine. Data came from immunoSEQ multiplex PCR; TCRdb stores just in-frame clones and leaves some out. The sample yields 130,000 or so clones, around 92% seen once. The source was peripheral blood, collected on day 0 of AZD1222 vaccination. The source of these receptors is an adult in good health. Both conserved end residues are part of each CDR3. A D gene is named only where the DNA matches it firmly. Clone size, where shown, is once, few, many, or a class for clones that have expanded.

J gene: TRBJ1-6; V gene: TRBV6-5; clone size: -; D gene: -; CDR3 protein: CASSLTSENSPLHF; CDR3 DNA: TGTGCCAGCAGTCTGACTAGCGAGAATTCACCCCTCCACTTT
J gene: TRBJ2-7; V gene: TRBV28; clone size: -; D gene: -; CDR3 protein: CASIAGNTEYEQYF; CDR3 DNA: TGTGCCAGCATAGCAGGGAACACAGAATACGAGCAGTACTTC
J gene: TRBJ2-2; V gene: TRBV5-1; clone size: -; D gene: -; CDR3 protein: CASSLQATGELFF; CDR3 DNA: TGCGCCAGCAGCTTACAGGCGACCGGGGAGCTGTTTTTT
J gene: TRBJ1-1; V gene: TRBV5-1; clone size: -; D gene: -; CDR3 protein: CASSSHWGLDTEAFF; CDR3 DNA: TGCGCCAGCAGCTCGCACTGGGGGCTCGACACTGAAGCTTTCTTT
J gene: TRBJ2-7; V gene: TRBV18; clone size: -; D gene: -; CDR3 protein: CASSPSGSGYEQYF; CDR3 DNA: TGTGCCAGCTCACCATCTGGCAGTGGGTACGAGCAGTACTTC
J gene: TRBJ2-3; V gene: TRBV7-2; clone size: few; D gene: -; CDR3 protein: CASSPGPEVTQYF; CDR3 DNA: TGTGCCAGCAGTCCGGGTCCTGAAGTGACGCAGTATTTT
J gene: TRBJ1-2; V gene: TRBV2; clone size: -; D gene: TRBD1; CDR3 protein: CASKGTDRSGYTF; CDR3 DNA: TGTGCCAGCAAAGGGACGGACAGGAGCGGCTACACCTTC
J gene: TRBJ2-7; V gene: TRBV21-1; clone size: -; D gene: -; CDR3 protein: CASSKGAREATYEQYF; CDR3 DNA: TGTGCCAGCAGCAAAGGAGCCCGGGAGGCCACCTACGAGCAGTACTTC
J gene: TRBJ1-5; V gene: TRBV10-3; clone size: -; D gene: TRBD1; CDR3 protein: CAISGVRGRDQPQHF; CDR3 DNA: TGTGCCATCAGTGGGGTCAGGGGGAGGGATCAGCCCCAGCATTTT
J gene: TRBJ2-1; V gene: TRBV5-4; clone size: -; D gene: -; CDR3 protein: CASSPPGRGREQFF; CDR3 DNA: TGTGCCAGCAGCCCGCCGGGACGGGGCAGAGAGCAGTTCTTC
J gene: TRBJ2-3; V gene: TRBV11-2; clone size: -; D gene: TRBD2; CDR3 protein: CASSLTASGGLSTDTQYF; CDR3 DNA: TGTGCCAGCAGCTTAACGGCTAGCGGGGGGCTAAGCACAGATACGCAGTATTTT
J gene: TRBJ2-1; V gene: TRBV11-3; clone size: -; D gene: TRBD2; CDR3 protein: CASSEGLSNEQFF; CDR3 DNA: TGTGCCAGCAGCGAGGGACTATCCAATGAGCAGTTCTTC
J gene: TRBJ1-2; V gene: TRBV6-5; clone size: -; D gene: -; CDR3 protein: CASSPNPDYGYTF; CDR3 DNA: TGTGCCAGCAGCCCGAATCCCGACTATGGCTACACCTTC
J gene: TRBJ1-4; V gene: TRBV12-3/TRBV12-4; clone size: -; D gene: TRBD1; CDR3 protein: CASSPGGGRKLFF; CDR3 DNA: TGTGCCAGCAGCCCAGGGGGAGGGAGAAAACTGTTTTTT
J gene: TRBJ2-2; V gene: TRBV7-9; clone size: -; D gene: TRBD2; CDR3 protein: CASSFTSGARGELFF; CDR3 DNA: TGTGCCAGCAGCTTTACTAGCGGAGCCCGCGGGGAGCTGTTTTTT
J gene: TRBJ2-3; V gene: TRBV29-1; clone size: once; D gene: -; CDR3 protein: CSVETGGLTDTQYF; CDR3 DNA: TGCAGCGTTGAAACGGGGGGCCTAACCGATACGCAGTATTTT
J gene: TRBJ1-2; V gene: TRBV4-3; clone size: -; D gene: -; CDR3 protein: CASSQDVGVDGYTF; CDR3 DNA: TGCGCCAGCAGCCAAGATGTTGGGGTGGATGGCTACACCTTC
J gene: TRBJ2-2; V gene: TRBV10-2; clone size: -; D gene: TRBD2; CDR3 protein: CASSEGLGGPNTGELFF; CDR3 DNA: TGCGCCAGCAGTGAGGGTTTGGGAGGGCCAAACACCGGGGAGCTGTTTTTT
J gene: TRBJ1-6; V gene: TRBV18; clone size: once; D gene: -; CDR3 protein: CASSPDRKGSPLHF; CDR3 DNA: TGTGCCAGCTCACCCGACAGGAAGGGTTCACCCCTCCACTTT
J gene: TRBJ1-4; V gene: TRBV18; clone size: once; D gene: -; CDR3 protein: CASSPPRDGKLFF; CDR3 DNA: TGTGCCAGCTCACCCCCCAGGGATGGAAAACTGTTTTTT
J gene: TRBJ2-7; V gene: TRBV6-6; clone size: -; D gene: TRBD2; CDR3 protein: CASSRTSGGSSAGEQYF; CDR3 DNA: TGTGCCAGCAGTCGCACTAGCGGGGGGTCATCAGCGGGGGAGCAGTACTTC
J gene: TRBJ2-2; V gene: TRBV9; clone size: once; D gene: TRBD1; CDR3 protein: CASSFRDRGTGELFF; CDR3 DNA: TGTGCCAGCAGCTTCCGGGACAGGGGAACCGGGGAGCTGTTTTTT
J gene: TRBJ1-5; V gene: TRBV9; clone size: -; D gene: -; CDR3 protein: CASSVGMGGQPQHF; CDR3 DNA: TGTGCCAGCAGCGTAGGTATGGGTGGCCAGCCCCAGCATTTT
J gene: TRBJ2-2; V gene: TRBV7-9; clone size: -; D gene: TRBD1; CDR3 protein: CASSFFRDRITGELFF; CDR3 DNA: TGTGCCAGCAGCTTTTTCCGGGACAGAATCACCGGGGAGCTGTTTTTT
J gene: TRBJ2-6; V gene: TRBV27; clone size: -; D gene: TRBD2; CDR3 protein: CASSYSGTGANVLTF; CDR3 DNA: TGTGCCAGCAGCTATAGCGGGACAGGGGCCAACGTCCTGACTTTC
J gene: TRBJ1-5; V gene: TRBV30; clone size: -; D gene: -; CDR3 protein: CAWSISNQPQHF; CDR3 DNA: TGTGCCTGGAGCATTAGCAATCAGCCCCAGCATTTT
J gene: TRBJ1-1; V gene: TRBV19; clone size: -; D gene: -; CDR3 protein: CASSIGMNTEAFF; CDR3 DNA: TGTGCCAGTAGTATTGGGATGAACACTGAAGCTTTCTTT
J gene: TRBJ1-2; V gene: TRBV28; clone size: -; D gene: -; CDR3 protein: CASSLRWSQSYTF; CDR3 DNA: TGTGCCAGCAGTTTACGGTGGTCACAGAGCTACACCTTC
J gene: TRBJ2-3; V gene: TRBV4-3; clone size: -; D gene: -; CDR3 protein: CASSQSRTGTQYF; CDR3 DNA: TGCGCCAGCAGCCAATCTAGAACGGGTACGCAGTATTTT
J gene: TRBJ1-1; V gene: TRBV7-2; clone size: -; D gene: -; CDR3 protein: CASSSIRAVAGTEAFF; CDR3 DNA: TGTGCCAGCAGCTCTATTCGGGCCGTGGCTGGCACTGAAGCTTTCTTT
J gene: TRBJ2-3; V gene: TRBV7-9; clone size: -; D gene: TRBD2; CDR3 protein: CASSQTSGTFTDTQYF; CDR3 DNA: TGTGCCAGCAGCCAGACTAGCGGGACGTTCACAGATACGCAGTATTTT
J gene: TRBJ2-3; V gene: TRBV7-6; clone size: -; D gene: TRBD2; CDR3 protein: CASSLGTSGRTDTQYF; CDR3 DNA: TGTGCCAGCAGCTTAGGGACTAGCGGGAGAACAGATACGCAGTATTTT
J gene: TRBJ2-1; V gene: TRBV6-2/TRBV6-3; clone size: few; D gene: -; CDR3 protein: CASSRDTINEQFF; CDR3 DNA: TGTGCCAGCAGCAGGGACACAATCAATGAGCAGTTCTTC
J gene: TRBJ2-7; V gene: TRBV5-4; clone size: -; D gene: TRBD1; CDR3 protein: CASSRQGPLLGEQYF; CDR3 DNA: TGTGCCAGCAGCCGACAGGGCCCACTACTAGGCGAGCAGTACTTC
J gene: TRBJ1-1; V gene: TRBV5-4; clone size: -; D gene: -; CDR3 protein: CASSRETGRNTEAFF; CDR3 DNA: TGTGCCAGCAGCCGGGAGACAGGCCGCAACACTGAAGCTTTCTTT
J gene: TRBJ1-6; V gene: TRBV19; clone size: -; D gene: -; CDR3 protein: CASLGRERNSPLHF; CDR3 DNA: TGTGCCAGTCTGGGCAGGGAGAGGAATTCACCCCTCCACTTT
J gene: TRBJ2-5; V gene: TRBV18; clone size: -; D gene: TRBD2; CDR3 protein: CASSKGLAGGPGETQYF; CDR3 DNA: TGTGCCAGCTCGAAGGGACTAGCGGGAGGGCCTGGAGAGACCCAGTACTTC
J gene: TRBJ2-7; V gene: TRBV6-5; clone size: -; D gene: -; CDR3 protein: CASSYSGTPSSYEQYF; CDR3 DNA: TGTGCCAGCAGTTACTCTGGGACCCCGAGCTCCTACGAGCAGTACTTC
J gene: TRBJ1-3; V gene: TRBV6-5; clone size: once; D gene: -; CDR3 protein: CASRGLFQSGNTIYF; CDR3 DNA: TGTGCCAGCAGGGGGTTGTTTCAATCTGGAAACACCATATATTTT
J gene: TRBJ1-2; V gene: TRBV9; clone size: -; D gene: -; CDR3 protein: CASSVDVRLYGYTF; CDR3 DNA: TGTGCCAGCAGCGTAGACGTAAGGCTCTATGGCTACACCTTC
J gene: TRBJ1-2; V gene: TRBV5-8; clone size: -; D gene: -; CDR3 protein: CASSPTGIGYTF; CDR3 DNA: TGTGCCAGCAGCCCCACAGGGATAGGCTACACCTTC
J gene: TRBJ1-2; V gene: TRBV5-1; clone size: once; D gene: -; CDR3 protein: CASSNGHGSSYGYTF; CDR3 DNA: TGCGCCAGCAGCAACGGACACGGGAGTAGCTATGGCTACACCTTC
J gene: TRBJ1-6; V gene: TRBV28; clone size: -; D gene: -; CDR3 protein: CASNVRSYNSPLHF; CDR3 DNA: TGTGCCAGCAACGTGAGGTCCTATAATTCACCCCTCCACTTT
J gene: TRBJ2-5; V gene: TRBV27; clone size: -; D gene: -; CDR3 protein: CASSPGHFGRETQYF; CDR3 DNA: TGTGCCAGCAGCCCAGGACATTTTGGGCGAGAGACCCAGTACTTC
J gene: TRBJ1-1; V gene: TRBV6-6; clone size: once; D gene: TRBD1; CDR3 protein: CASSWRTGGHAEAFF; CDR3 DNA: TGTGCCAGCAGTTGGCGGACAGGGGGTCATGCTGAAGCTTTCTTT
J gene: TRBJ1-2; V gene: TRBV5-6; clone size: few; D gene: TRBD1; CDR3 protein: CASSQFDRARRIGYTF; CDR3 DNA: TGTGCCAGCAGTCAATTCGACAGGGCTCGGAGAATCGGCTACACCTTC
J gene: TRBJ2-4; V gene: TRBV5-1; clone size: -; D gene: -; CDR3 protein: CASSLGILLINIQYF; CDR3 DNA: TGCGCCAGCAGCTTGGGAATCCTACTCATAAACATTCAGTACTTC
J gene: TRBJ1-6; V gene: TRBV12-3/TRBV12-4; clone size: -; D gene: -; CDR3 protein: CASSLHGNSPLHF; CDR3 DNA: TGTGCCAGCAGTTTACACGGAAATTCACCCCTCCACTTT
J gene: TRBJ2-5; V gene: TRBV6-2/TRBV6-3; clone size: -; D gene: TRBD2; CDR3 protein: CASSYVGGNQETQYF; CDR3 DNA: TGTGCCAGCAGTTACGTGGGGGGGAACCAAGAGACCCAGTACTTC
J gene: TRBJ1-6; V gene: TRBV19; clone size: -; D gene: -; CDR3 protein: CASKTSSYNSPLHF; CDR3 DNA: TGTGCCAGTAAGACAAGCTCCTATAATTCACCCCTCCACTTT
J gene: TRBJ2-3; V gene: TRBV7-9; clone size: -; D gene: -; CDR3 protein: CASSLVGVRDSTDTQYF; CDR3 DNA: TGTGCCAGCAGCTTAGTAGGGGTCAGGGATAGCACAGATACGCAGTATTTT
J gene: TRBJ2-7; V gene: TRBV4-1; clone size: -; D gene: -; CDR3 protein: CASSQVAGLVNYEQYF; CDR3 DNA: TGCGCCAGCAGCCAAGTTGCAGGGCTGGTGAACTACGAGCAGTACTTC
J gene: TRBJ2-1; V gene: TRBV20-1; clone size: -; D gene: -; CDR3 protein: CSRDGGSEQFF; CDR3 DNA: TGCAGCAGGGACGGCGGTTCCGAGCAGTTCTTC
J gene: TRBJ2-1; V gene: TRBV13; clone size: -; D gene: -; CDR3 protein: CASSSLYGPSEQFF; CDR3 DNA: TGTGCCAGCAGCTCCCTCTACGGTCCCAGTGAGCAGTTCTTC